This T cell receptor beta chain was recovered during a study of early T cells in non-severe SARS-CoV-2 infection. CDR3 length: 16 residues. After removal of 1 base from V and 7 bases from J, the junction contained 3 bases not matched to a gene. CDR1 and CDR2 from the germline V gene are MNHEY and SVGAGI. MiXCR, applied by TCRdb to the 5' RACE reads, yields one record per CDR3 protein. The sample carries 51,000 or so distinct CDR3 sequences, approximately 9.9% recorded once. This clonotype turned up a few times. This sequence joins TRBV6-5 and TRBJ2-1; the match to TRBD2 covers 14 bases. This clonotype was obtained from an adult who was a healthcare worker with PCR-confirmed SARS-CoV-2 infection or an uninfected control (not recorded which). The sample was whole blood. The CDR3 bases are TGTGCCAGCAGTTACTTGGGACTAGCGGGGGAGAATGAGCAGTTCTTC. Protein: CASSYLGLAGENEQFF.